This is a list of T cell receptor beta chains from one sample in a study of T cell repertoires in cytomegalovirus infection. TCRdb redid the calling of the reads with MiXCR, one entry per CDR3 protein. Seen here are roughly 720,000 distinct CDR3 sequences, roughly 35% observed once, and the top ten hold 2.5% to 3.5%. Material for sequencing was PBMCs. These receptors originate from a human donor in good health (CMV status not recorded). Some clones in this sample may be carry-over from other donors' samples. CDR3s include the opening cysteine and the closing phenylalanine or tryptophan. A D gene is named only where the DNA matches it firmly. Clone size is not always given. Where it is, it says once, few, many or a class for expanded clones.

>few|-|TRBJ2-2|TRBV12-3/TRBV12-4
TGTGCCAGCAGTCCTCAATCAGGGTACTCGAACACCGGGGAGCTGTTTTTT
CASSPQSGYSNTGELFF
>-|TRBD1|TRBJ2-6|TRBV11-2
TGTGCCAGCAGCTTATCTCCCGGACAGGGGTCTGGGGCCAACGTCCTGACTTTC
CASSLSPGQGSGANVLTF
>-|-|TRBJ1-1|TRBV6-1
TGTGCCAGCAGTGTACGACCTGGGGTGAACACTGAAGCTTTCTTT
CASSVRPGVNTEAFF
>many|-|TRBJ1-2|TRBV28
TGTGCCAGCAGAGCAGGGGCAGGGAGGCGCTATGGCTACACCTTC
CASRAGAGRRYGYTF
>few|TRBD1|TRBJ1-1|TRBV7-9
TGTGCCAGCAGCTTGGAACAGGGGGCCGACACTGAAGCTTTCTTT
CASSLEQGADTEAFF
>-|-|TRBJ1-2|TRBV10-3
TGTGCCATCGGGGCCAGTAATTATGGCTACACCTTC
CAIGASNYGYTF
>many|-|TRBJ2-5|TRBV7-2
TGTGCCAGCAGCTCGCAAGTCAGGGACCAAGAGACCCAGTACTTC
CASSSQVRDQETQYF
>many|-|TRBJ2-5|TRBV7-6
TGTGCCAGCAGCTTAGCAGATCTAGCCCCCCGGAATCCACAAGAGACCCAGTACTTC
CASSLADLAPRNPQETQYF
>few|TRBD1|TRBJ2-2|TRBV6-2/TRBV6-3
TGTGCCAGCACTCCCTTCCGGGACAGGGACCCCGGGGAGCTGTTTTTT
CASTPFRDRDPGELFF
>many|-|TRBJ2-7|TRBV7-9
TGTGCCAGCAGCTTAGACGTGGCTGAGCAGTACTTC
CASSLDVAEQYF
>-|-|TRBJ2-7|TRBV7-3
TGTGCCAGCAGCTTAATACCGGGTCGCGAGCAGTACTTC
CASSLIPGREQYF
>once|-|TRBJ1-1|TRBV28
TGTGCCAGCAGCCCGCGGGGGGGACTTGAAGCTTTCTTT
CASSPRGGLEAFF
>-|-|TRBJ1-2|TRBV7-6
TGTGCCAGCAGCGAGACAGAAAACTATGGCTACACCTTC
CASSETENYGYTF
>few|TRBD1|TRBJ2-7|TRBV7-8
TGTGCCAGCAGCTTGGACCGGACAGGGGGCCGCTACGAGCAGTACTTC
CASSLDRTGGRYEQYF
>few|TRBD1|TRBJ1-5|TRBV19
TGTGCCAGTAGGCCGGGACAGTATAGCAATCAGCCCCAGCATTTT
CASRPGQYSNQPQHF
>-|-|TRBJ2-1|TRBV7-2
TGTTCCAGCAGTTCCGTGGCCGGGAATGATAAGTTCTTC
CSSSSVAGNDKFF
>-|-|TRBJ1-1|TRBV13
TGTGCCAGCAGCTTATCTTACGGGGGTAAAACTGAAGCTTTCTTT
CASSLSYGGKTEAFF
>-|-|TRBJ1-5|TRBV27
TGTGCCAGCAGAAAAGTCCTTCGGGCAGCTCATCCTAGCAATCAGCCCCAGCATTTT
CASRKVLRAAHPSNQPQHF
>-|-|TRBJ2-2|TRBV28
TGTGCCAGCAGCCTGACAATGAACACCGGGGAGCTGTTTTTT
CASSLTMNTGELFF
>many|TRBD1|TRBJ1-3|TRBV7-6
TGTGCCAGCAGCCGTGACAGGGGCATCTCCCACTCTGGAAACACCATATATTTT
CASSRDRGISHSGNTIYF
>-|-|TRBJ2-5|TRBV6-2/TRBV6-3
TGTGCCAGCAGCACCCTCGGGAGAGAGACCCAGTACTTC
CASSTLGRETQYF
>-|-|TRBJ2-3|TRBV6-1
TGTGCCAGCAGTGAAATATCGAGAACGCAGTATTTT
CASSEISRTQYF
>-|-|TRBJ2-1|TRBV28
TGTGCCACCCCTTCCTCGACGAGCAATGAGCAGTTCTTC
CATPSSTSNEQFF
>-|TRBD2|TRBJ2-5|TRBV6-5
TGTGCCAGCAGTTACTCCGGGGGGGCCGGGGAGACCCAGTACTTC
CASSYSGGAGETQYF
>-|-|TRBJ1-1|TRBV5-4
TGTGCCAGCAGCACCGCAGCGAACACTGAAGCTTTCTTT
CASSTAANTEAFF
>-|-|TRBJ1-1|TRBV6-1
TGTGCCAGCAGTGTCATGTGGGCAGGGGAAGCTTTCTTT
CASSVMWAGEAFF
>-|-|TRBJ1-6|TRBV6-8
TGTGCCAGCAGGGCTCCAGGATTTAATTCACCCCTCCACTTT
CASRAPGFNSPLHF
>-|TRBD2|TRBJ2-3|TRBV5-1
TGCGCCAGCATCTCCACCCTAGCGGGCACAGATACGCAGTATTTT
CASISTLAGTDTQYF
>-|TRBD2|TRBJ2-3|TRBV5-8
TGTGCCAGCAGCCCAGAGCGGGGGGGTAGCACAGATACGCAGTATTTT
CASSPERGGSTDTQYF